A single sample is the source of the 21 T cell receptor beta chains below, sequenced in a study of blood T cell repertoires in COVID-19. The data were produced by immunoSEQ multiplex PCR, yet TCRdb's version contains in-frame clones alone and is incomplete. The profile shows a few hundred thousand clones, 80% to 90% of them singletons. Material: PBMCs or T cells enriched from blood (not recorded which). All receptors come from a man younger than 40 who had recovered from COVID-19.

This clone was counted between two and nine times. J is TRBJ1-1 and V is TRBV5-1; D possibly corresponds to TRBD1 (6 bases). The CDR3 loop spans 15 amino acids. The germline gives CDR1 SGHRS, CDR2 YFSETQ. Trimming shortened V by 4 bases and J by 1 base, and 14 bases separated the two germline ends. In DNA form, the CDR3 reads TGCGCCAGCAGCCTAAACAGGGCTTCGAACACTGAAGCTTTCTTT. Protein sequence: CASSLNRASNTEAFF.

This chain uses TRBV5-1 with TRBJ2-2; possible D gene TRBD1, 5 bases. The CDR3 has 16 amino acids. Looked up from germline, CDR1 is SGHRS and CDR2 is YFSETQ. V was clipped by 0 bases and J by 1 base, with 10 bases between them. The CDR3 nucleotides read TGCGCCAGCAGCTTGGTAGGGGTCGGGAACACCGGGGAGCTGTTTTTT. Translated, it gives CASSLVGVGNTGELFF.

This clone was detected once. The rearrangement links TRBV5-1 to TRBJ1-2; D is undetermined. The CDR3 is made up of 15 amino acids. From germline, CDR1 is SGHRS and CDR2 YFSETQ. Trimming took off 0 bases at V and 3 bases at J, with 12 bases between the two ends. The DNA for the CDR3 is TGCGCCAGCAGCTTGGAAGAGGGATTAGACTATGGCTACACCTTC. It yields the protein CASSLEEGLDYGYTF.

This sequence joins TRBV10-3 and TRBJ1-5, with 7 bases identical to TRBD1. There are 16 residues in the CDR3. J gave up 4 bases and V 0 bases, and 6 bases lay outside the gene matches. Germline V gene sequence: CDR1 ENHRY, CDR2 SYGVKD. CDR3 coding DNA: TGTGCCATCAGTGAGTCGCCGGGACAGCGTAATCAGCCCCAGCATTTT. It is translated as CAISESPGQRNQPQHF.

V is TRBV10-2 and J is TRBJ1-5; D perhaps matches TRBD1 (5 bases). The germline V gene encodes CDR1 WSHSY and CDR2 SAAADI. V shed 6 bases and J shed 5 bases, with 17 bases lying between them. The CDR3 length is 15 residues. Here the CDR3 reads CASSEGPTVYQPQHF. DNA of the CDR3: TGCGCCAGCAGCGAGGGGCCGACAGTCTATCAGCCCCAGCATTTT.

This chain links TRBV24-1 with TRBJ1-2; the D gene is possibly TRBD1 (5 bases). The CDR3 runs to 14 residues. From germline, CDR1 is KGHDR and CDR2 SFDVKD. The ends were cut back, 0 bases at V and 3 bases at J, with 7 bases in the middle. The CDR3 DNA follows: TGTGCCACCAGTGATTTGCGGGGGGACTATGGCTACACCTTC. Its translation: CATSDLRGDYGYTF.

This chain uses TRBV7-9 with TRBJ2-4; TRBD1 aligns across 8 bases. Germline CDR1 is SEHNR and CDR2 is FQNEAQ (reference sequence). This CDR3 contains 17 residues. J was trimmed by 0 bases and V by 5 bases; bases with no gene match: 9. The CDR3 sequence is CASSLGGTGGAKNIQYF. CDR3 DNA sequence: TGTGCCAGCAGCCTAGGGGGGACAGGCGGAGCCAAAAACATTCAGTACTTC.

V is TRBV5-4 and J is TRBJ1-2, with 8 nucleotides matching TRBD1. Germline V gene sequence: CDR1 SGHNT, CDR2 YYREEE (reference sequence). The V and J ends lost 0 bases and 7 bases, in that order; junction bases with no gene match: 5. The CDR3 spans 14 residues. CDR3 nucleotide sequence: TGTGCCAGCAGCTTGGCCTCAGGGGGCTTTGGCTACACCTTC. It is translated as CASSLASGGFGYTF.

The CDR3 coding sequence is TGTGCCAGCAGTGGACAGGTGAGCGACGCTGAAGCTTTCTTT. It specifies CASSGQVSDAEAFF. This chain joins TRBV2 and TRBJ1-1; possibly TRBD1 for D (6 bases). CDR3 length: 14 residues. Deletions cut 4 bases from V and 6 bases from J, with 15 bases between. Germline-derived CDR1 and CDR2 are SNHLY and FYNNEI.

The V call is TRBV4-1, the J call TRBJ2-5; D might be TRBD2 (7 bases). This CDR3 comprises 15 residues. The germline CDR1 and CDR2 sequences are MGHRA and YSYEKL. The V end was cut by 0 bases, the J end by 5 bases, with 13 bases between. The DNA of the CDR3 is TGCGCCAGCAGCCAAGAAGGGGGGGGCAGGGAGACCCAGTACTTC. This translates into CASSQEGGGRETQYF.

The CDR3 nucleotides read TGTGCCAGCAGCCACCGTCCGACTAGCGGGAGGGATTACAATGAGCAGTTCTTC. Its protein product is CASSHRPTSGRDYNEQFF. This chain uses TRBV14 with TRBJ2-1, with TRBD2 identical over 14 bases. Per germline, CDR1 SGHDN and CDR2 FVKESK. V lost 3 bases to trimming and J lost 4 bases; unmatched junction nucleotides: 8. The CDR3 has 18 residues.

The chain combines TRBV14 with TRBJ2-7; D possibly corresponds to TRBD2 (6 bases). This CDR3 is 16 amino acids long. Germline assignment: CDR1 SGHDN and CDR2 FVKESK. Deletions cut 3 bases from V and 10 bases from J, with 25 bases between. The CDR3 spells CASSHVLPGTLTIQYF. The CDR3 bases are TGTGCCAGCAGCCATGTACTGCCCGGGACTCTAACGATTCAGTACTTC. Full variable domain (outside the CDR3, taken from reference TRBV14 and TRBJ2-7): EAGVTQFPSHSVIEKGQTVTLRCDPISGHDNLYWYRRVMGKEIKFLLHFVKESKQDESGMPNNRFLAERTGGTYSTLKVQPAELEDSGVYFCASSHVLPGTLTIQYFGPGTRLTVT.

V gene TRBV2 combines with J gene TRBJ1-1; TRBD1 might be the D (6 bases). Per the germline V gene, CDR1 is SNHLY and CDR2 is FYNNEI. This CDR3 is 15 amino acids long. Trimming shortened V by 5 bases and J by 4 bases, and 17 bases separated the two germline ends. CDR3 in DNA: TGTGCCAGCAGTTACCTAAACAGGGACGCCACTGAAGCTTTCTTT. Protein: CASSYLNRDATEAFF.

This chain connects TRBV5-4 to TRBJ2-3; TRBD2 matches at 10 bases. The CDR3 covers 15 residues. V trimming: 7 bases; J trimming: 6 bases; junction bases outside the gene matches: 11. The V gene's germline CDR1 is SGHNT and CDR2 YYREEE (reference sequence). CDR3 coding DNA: TGTGCCAGCTTCCAAGCGGGGGGGGTACCGGATACGCAGTATTTT. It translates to CASFQAGGVPDTQYF.

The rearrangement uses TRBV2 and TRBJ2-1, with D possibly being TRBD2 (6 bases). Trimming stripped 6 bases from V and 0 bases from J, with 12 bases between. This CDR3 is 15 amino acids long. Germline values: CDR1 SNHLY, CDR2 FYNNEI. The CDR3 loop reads CASSLSSGSYNEQFF. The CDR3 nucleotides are TGTGCCAGCAGCCTGAGTAGCGGCTCCTACAATGAGCAGTTCTTC.

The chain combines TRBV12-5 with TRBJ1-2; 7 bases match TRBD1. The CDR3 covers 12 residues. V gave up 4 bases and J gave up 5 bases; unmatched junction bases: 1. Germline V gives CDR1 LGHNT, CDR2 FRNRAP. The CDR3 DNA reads TGTGCTAGTGGTTCACAGGGGTATGGCTACACCTTC. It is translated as CASGSQGYGYTF.

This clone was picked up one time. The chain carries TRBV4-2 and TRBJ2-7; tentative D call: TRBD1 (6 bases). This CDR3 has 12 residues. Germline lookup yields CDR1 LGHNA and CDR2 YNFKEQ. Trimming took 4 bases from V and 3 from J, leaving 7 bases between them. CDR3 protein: CASSPDSYEQYF. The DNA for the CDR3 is TGTGCCAGCAGCCCGGACAGCTACGAGCAGTACTTC.

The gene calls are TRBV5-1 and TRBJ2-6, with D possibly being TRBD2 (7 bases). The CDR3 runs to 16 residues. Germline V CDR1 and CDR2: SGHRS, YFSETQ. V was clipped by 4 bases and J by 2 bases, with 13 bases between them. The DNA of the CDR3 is TGCGCCAGCAGCCCATCGGGGGGCGCTGGGGCCAACGTCCTGACTTTC. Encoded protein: CASSPSGGAGANVLTF.

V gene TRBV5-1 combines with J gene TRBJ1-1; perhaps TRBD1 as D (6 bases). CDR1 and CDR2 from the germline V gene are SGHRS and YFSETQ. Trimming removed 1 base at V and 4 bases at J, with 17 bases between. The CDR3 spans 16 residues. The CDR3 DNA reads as TGCGCCAGCAGCTTGAAGTCAGGGGTGGGATCCACTGAAGCTTTCTTT. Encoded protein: CASSLKSGVGSTEAFF. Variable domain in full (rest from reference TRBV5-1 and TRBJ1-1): KAGVTQTPRYLIKTRGQQVTLSCSPISGHRSVSWYQQTPGQGLQFLFEYFSETQRNKGNFPGRFSGRQFSNSRSEMNVSTLELGDSALYLCASSLKSGVGSTEAFFGQGTRLTVV.

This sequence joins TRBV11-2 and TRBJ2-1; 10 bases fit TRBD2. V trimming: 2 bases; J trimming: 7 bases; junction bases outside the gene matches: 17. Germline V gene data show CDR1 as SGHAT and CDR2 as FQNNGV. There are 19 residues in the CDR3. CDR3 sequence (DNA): TGTGCCAGCAGCTTAAGCGAGACAGGGAGTCTAGCGGGAGTTAATGAGCAGTTCTTC. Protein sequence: CASSLSETGSLAGVNEQFF.

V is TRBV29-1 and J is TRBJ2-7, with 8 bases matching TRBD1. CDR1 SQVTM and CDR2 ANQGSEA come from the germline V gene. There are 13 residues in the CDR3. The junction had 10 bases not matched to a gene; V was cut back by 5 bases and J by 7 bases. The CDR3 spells CSVQRGRQGEQYF. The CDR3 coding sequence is TGCAGCGTTCAACGGGGGAGACAGGGGGAGCAGTACTTC.